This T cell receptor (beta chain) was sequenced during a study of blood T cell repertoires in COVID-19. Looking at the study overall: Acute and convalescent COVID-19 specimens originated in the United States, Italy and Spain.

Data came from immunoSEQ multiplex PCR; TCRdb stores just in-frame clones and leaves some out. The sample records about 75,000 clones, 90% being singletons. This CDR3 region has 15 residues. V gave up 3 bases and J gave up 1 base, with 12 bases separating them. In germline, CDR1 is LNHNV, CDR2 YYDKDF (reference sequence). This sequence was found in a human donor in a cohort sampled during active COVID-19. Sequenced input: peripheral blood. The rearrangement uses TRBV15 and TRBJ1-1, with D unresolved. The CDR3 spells CATSRARLGNTEAFF. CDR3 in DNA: TGTGCCACCAGCAGGGCAAGACTAGGGAACACTGAAGCTTTCTTT.